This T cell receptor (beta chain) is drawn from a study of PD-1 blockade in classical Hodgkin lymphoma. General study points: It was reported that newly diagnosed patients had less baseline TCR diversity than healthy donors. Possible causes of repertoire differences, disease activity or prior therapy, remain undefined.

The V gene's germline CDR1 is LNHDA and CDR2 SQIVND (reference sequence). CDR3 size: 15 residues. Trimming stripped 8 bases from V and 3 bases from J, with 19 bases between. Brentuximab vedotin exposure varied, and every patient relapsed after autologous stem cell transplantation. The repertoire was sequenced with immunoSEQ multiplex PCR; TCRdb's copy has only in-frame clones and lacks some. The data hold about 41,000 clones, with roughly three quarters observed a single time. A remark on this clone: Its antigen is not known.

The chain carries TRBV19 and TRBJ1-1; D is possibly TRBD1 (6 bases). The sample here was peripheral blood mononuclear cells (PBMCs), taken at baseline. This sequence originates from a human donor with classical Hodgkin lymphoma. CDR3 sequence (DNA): TGTGCCAGTGGTACAGGGCTCGGTTGGTACACTGAAGCTTTCTTT. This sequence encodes CASGTGLGWYTEAFF.